The text below deals with one T cell receptor beta chain. This specimen comes from a study of T cells in narcolepsy. The data were produced by immunoSEQ multiplex PCR, yet TCRdb's version contains in-frame clones alone and is incomplete. In the table there are fewer than 40,000 clones, roughly 80% of which are singletons. The V end lost 7 bases, the J end lost 7 bases, and 11 bases lay between the germline ends. Germline V gene sequence: CDR1 SQVTM, CDR2 ANQGSEA. The length of the CDR3 is 11 residues. J is TRBJ2-1 and V is TRBV29-1; tentatively, D is TRBD2 (7 bases). The clonotype was recovered from a human donor with narcolepsy. Material: CD45RA- memory CD4+ T cells from PBMCs. Here the CDR3 reads CSGRGANEQFF. The CDR3 coding sequence is TGCAGCGGACGGGGGGCTAATGAGCAGTTCTTC.